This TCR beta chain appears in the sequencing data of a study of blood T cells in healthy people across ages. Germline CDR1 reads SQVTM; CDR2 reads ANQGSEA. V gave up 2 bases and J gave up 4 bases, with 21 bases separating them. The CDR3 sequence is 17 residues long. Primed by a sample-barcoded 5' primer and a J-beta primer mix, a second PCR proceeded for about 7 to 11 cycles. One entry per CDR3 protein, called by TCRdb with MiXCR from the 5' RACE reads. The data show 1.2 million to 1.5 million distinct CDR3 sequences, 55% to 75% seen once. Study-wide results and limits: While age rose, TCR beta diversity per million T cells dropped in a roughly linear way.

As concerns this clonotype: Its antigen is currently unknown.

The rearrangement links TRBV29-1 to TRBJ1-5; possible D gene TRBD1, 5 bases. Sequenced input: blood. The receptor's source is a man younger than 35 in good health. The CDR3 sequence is CSVEITRDGGANQPQHF. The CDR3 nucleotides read TGCAGCGTTGAAATAACTAGGGACGGAGGTGCTAATCAGCCCCAGCATTTT.